These 24 T cell receptor beta chains came from one sample sequenced in a study of T cells in Graves' hyperthyroidism and ophthalmopathy. Amplified regions were TCR beta CDR3 sequences from RNA transcripts. Using the HTBI primer set, a first-round RT-PCR was run on the TCR CDR3. TCRdb reprocessed the multiplex PCR reads via MiXCR and lists one record per CDR3 protein. The sample lists around 300,000 distinct CDR3 sequences; 13% to 15% were seen once. What was sequenced was blood. These receptors came from a woman in her forties or fifties with Graves' hyperthyroidism that later progressed to Graves' ophthalmopathy.

This clonotype has at least ten counts. J is TRBJ1-3 and V is TRBV5-1; 7 bases map to TRBD1. The ends lost 1 base at V and 2 bases at J; junction bases unmatched: 12. Germline V gene sequence: CDR1 SGHRS, CDR2 YFSETQ. CDR3 size: 18 residues. This CDR3 reads CASSLSGQFALTGNTIYF. CDR3 nucleotide sequence: TGCGCCAGCAGCTTGTCGGGACAGTTTGCATTGACTGGAAACACCATATATTTT.

The chain is built from TRBV6-2 or TRBV6-3 and TRBJ2-7; D might be TRBD2 (5 bases). Germline lookup yields CDR1 MNHEY and CDR2 SVGEGT. V shed 10 bases and J shed 0 bases, with 16 bases lying between them. The CDR3 has 14 residues. For the CDR3, the DNA is TGTGCCACCAAAGAGAGCGGTTACTCCTACGAGCAGTACTTC. Encoded protein: CATKESGYSYEQYF.

This clonotype was counted many times. This chain links TRBV6-5 with TRBJ2-5; 8 positions agree with TRBD2. The CDR3 is 15 residues long. CDR1 MNHEY and CDR2 SVGAGI come from the germline V gene. Trimming removed 2 bases from V and 5 bases from J; junction bases left unmatched: 7. The CDR3: CASSYGGRGGETQYF. The CDR3 DNA sequence: TGTGCCAGCAGTTACGGGGGGCGCGGGGGGGAGACCCAGTACTTC.

The table lists this clonotype with a few counts. The chain uses TRBV5-4 and TRBJ2-7; D possibly corresponds to TRBD1 (5 bases). V dropped 4 bases and J dropped 2 bases, with 10 bases sitting between them. The CDR3 contains 13 residues. Germline V gene lookup returns CDR1 SGHNT and CDR2 YYREEE (reference sequence). CDR3 nucleotide sequence: TGTGCCAGCAGCCAGGGCTCCGCCTACGAGCAGTACTTC. Protein product: CASSQGSAYEQYF. Filled out from reference TRBV5-4 and TRBJ2-7, the complete variable domain reads ETGVTQSPTHLIKTRGQQVTLRCSSQSGHNTVSWYQQALGQGPQFIFQYYREEENGRGNFPPRFSGLQFPNYSSELNVNALELDDSALYLCASSQGSAYEQYFGPGTRLTVT.

The table lists this clonotype with many counts. V usage is TRBV20-1 and J usage is TRBJ1-6, with D possibly being TRBD1 (5 bases). The CDR3 spans 12 residues. In germline, CDR1 is DFQATT, CDR2 SNEGSKA (reference sequence). The CDR3 region has the DNA TGCAGGATTGGGGGGGGTAATTCACCCCTCCACTTT. This codes for CRIGGGNSPLHF.

This clonotype was observed at least ten times. The V gene is TRBV24-1, the J gene TRBJ2-2; 9 bases line up with TRBD2. Per germline, CDR1 KGHDR and CDR2 SFDVKD. This CDR3 contains 16 residues. Trimming cost V 2 bases and J 0 bases; bases outside gene matches: 0. The CDR3 sequence is CATSDSSGTNTGELFF. CDR3 DNA sequence: TGTGCCACCAGTGATTCTAGCGGGACGAACACCGGGGAGCTGTTTTTT.

Concerning this clonotype itself: With a much larger clone just one base away, this may be a read error. The V and J genes are TRBV20-1 and TRBJ1-5, with a weak D call TRBD1 (6 bases). This CDR3 has 13 residues. From germline, CDR1 is DFQATT and CDR2 SNEGSKA (reference sequence). CDR3 region: CSALGGSSQPQHF. CDR3 in DNA: TGCAGTGCACTAGGGGGTAGCAGTCAGCCCCAGCATTTT.

This clonotype occurred many times. The chain carries TRBV5-1 and TRBJ2-1; no firm D call. Trimming left V 0 bases short and J 0 bases short, with 7 bases between. Germline V gene sequence: CDR1 SGHRS, CDR2 YFSETQ. CDR3 length: 15 amino acids. The CDR3 nucleotides are TGCGCCAGCAGCTTGGCGGTGAGCTCCTACAATGAGCAGTTCTTC. Residues: CASSLAVSSYNEQFF.

This clonotype was observed at least ten times. This chain uses TRBV24-1 with TRBJ2-7; TRBD1 matches at 8 bases. The J segment lost 3 bases and the V segment lost 3 bases, leaving 6 bases of the junction unmatched. CDR1 is KGHDR, CDR2 SFDVKD, per germline. The CDR3 loop spans 15 amino acids. The CDR3 sequence: CATSDPGQGDYEQYF. The CDR3 bases are TGTGCCACCAGTGATCCAGGACAGGGCGACTACGAGCAGTACTTC.

The rearrangement joins TRBV7-2 to TRBJ2-7, with a tentative D call TRBD2 (6 bases). Looked up from germline, CDR1 is SGHTA and CDR2 is FQGNSA. V dropped 8 bases and J dropped 2 bases, with 13 bases sitting between them. The CDR3 is 13 amino acids. The CDR3 DNA is TGTGCCAGCGATTCCGGAGGGGCCTACGAGCAGTACTTC. This translates into CASDSGGAYEQYF.

This clonotype has a count of ten or more. The chain carries TRBV20-1 and TRBJ2-7; no clear D. Between the trimmed V and J ends, which lost 1 base and 0 bases, there was a span of 4 bases. The V gene's germline CDR1 is DFQATT and CDR2 SNEGSKA (reference sequence). The CDR3 has 12 residues. CDR3 bases: TGCAGTGCTAGAGGCAACTCCTACGAGCAGTACTTC. Amino acids: CSARGNSYEQYF.

This clonotype was observed at least ten times. V usage is TRBV12-3 or TRBV12-4 and J usage is TRBJ1-1; weak D call: TRBD1 (5 bases). The CDR3 consists of 14 residues. V gave up 1 base and J gave up 4 bases, with 10 bases separating them. CDR3 DNA: TGTGCCAGCAGTTTAGGGGGCCGGGGCACTGAAGCTTTCTTT. This gives the protein CASSLGGRGTEAFF.

This clonotype has ten or more counts. The chain couples TRBV20-1 to TRBJ1-1, with D maybe TRBD1 (5 bases). Looked up from germline, CDR1 is DFQATT and CDR2 is SNEGSKA (reference sequence). CDR3 size: 13 residues. V lost 8 bases, J lost 2 bases, and 15 bases lay in between. CDR3 bases: TGCAGTCCTACCGAGGGGTCCAACACTGAAGCTTTCTTT. Amino acid sequence: CSPTEGSNTEAFF.

The rearrangement links TRBV6-2 or TRBV6-3 to TRBJ2-3, with 14 bases identical to TRBD2. The germline V gene encodes CDR1 MNHEY and CDR2 SVGEGT. After removal of 0 bases from V and 2 bases from J, the junction contained 7 bases not matched to a gene. The CDR3 is 19 residues long. Written as DNA, the CDR3 is TGTGCCAGCAGTTACTCGCCGGGACTAGCGGGAGCTTTCACAGATACGCAGTATTTT. Residues: CASSYSPGLAGAFTDTQYF.

The chain joins TRBV7-2 to TRBJ1-2; 8 bases are a match to TRBD1. The CDR3 has 13 residues. Trimming at V came to 5 bases and at J to 8 bases, leaving 7 bases not matched to a gene. The germline gives CDR1 SGHTA, CDR2 FQGNSA. The CDR3: CASSVRSGGGYTF. The CDR3 coding sequence is TGTGCCAGCAGCGTACGTTCAGGGGGCGGCTACACCTTC.

This clonotype was picked up many times. This sequence joins TRBV28 and TRBJ2-5; D gene uncertain. CDR1 is MDHEN and CDR2 is SYDVKM in the germline V gene. The V and J ends lost 5 bases and 7 bases respectively, with 17 bases between them. The CDR3 contains 14 residues. CDR3 nucleotide sequence: TGTGCCAGCAGTCTCGGACGGCCCCCGGGGACCCAGTACTTC. Residues: CASSLGRPPGTQYF.

This clonotype was found a few times. The chain carries TRBV19 and TRBJ1-5; 10 bases line up with TRBD1. V was pared by 5 bases and J by 4 bases, with 5 bases of the junction left unmatched. Germline V gene sequence: CDR1 LNHDA, CDR2 SQIVND (reference sequence). The CDR3 is 15 amino acids. The CDR3 DNA follows: TGTGCCAGTAGTTCGACAGGGGGCGTTAATCAGCCCCAGCATTTT. Its protein product is CASSSTGGVNQPQHF.

This clonotype came up many times. The J gene is TRBJ2-1, the V gene TRBV5-8; the D gene is possibly TRBD1 (5 bases). Between the trimmed V and J ends, which lost 4 bases and 7 bases, there was a span of 18 bases. Germline values: CDR1 SGHTS, CDR2 YDEGEE. The CDR3 has 15 amino acids. The CDR3 DNA is TGTGCCAGCAGCATTGGTAGGGCAGGGTGGAATGAGCAGTTCTTC. Translated, it gives CASSIGRAGWNEQFF.

The chain carries TRBV4-1 and TRBJ2-4; D possibly corresponds to TRBD1 (5 bases). CDR3 size: 16 residues. The germline V gene encodes CDR1 MGHRA and CDR2 YSYEKL. V dropped 4 bases and J dropped 7 bases, with 20 bases sitting between them. The DNA of the CDR3 is TGCGCCAGCAGCCTCGAGCTGCAGGGTATAGGCAACATTCAGTACTTC. Translation gives CASSLELQGIGNIQYF.

The chain carries TRBV10-3 and TRBJ2-3, with 8 bases identical to TRBD1. This CDR3 comprises 13 residues. Germline V gene data show CDR1 as ENHRY and CDR2 as SYGVKD. After removal of 8 bases from V and 4 bases from J, the junction contained 5 bases not matched to a gene. The CDR3 loop reads CAIGPDRADTQYF. For the CDR3, the DNA is TGTGCCATCGGACCGGACAGGGCAGATACGCAGTATTTT.

This clonotype was observed many times. The chain has TRBV15 and TRBJ1-2; 9 bases are a match to TRBD1. V was clipped by 4 bases and J by 3 bases; unmatched bases: 6. Germline V lookup: CDR1 LNHNV, CDR2 YYDKDF (reference sequence). The length of the CDR3 is 15 residues. DNA of the CDR3: TGTGCCACCAGCACCTTACAGGGGGCGGACTATGGCTACACCTTC. Protein product: CATSTLQGADYGYTF.

The CDR3 DNA is TGTGCCAGCAGCTTAAGCTCCCCCGGGGAGCTGTTTTTT. This translates into CASSLSSPGELFF. The V gene is TRBV7-3, the J gene TRBJ2-2; D is unresolved. V lost 1 base, J lost 6 bases, and 6 bases lay in between. CDR3 length: 13 residues. Germline CDR1 SGHTA, CDR2 FQGTGA.

This clonotype was observed many times. The chain has TRBV28 and TRBJ2-7; 8 nucleotides align to TRBD2. Germline V gene lookup returns CDR1 MDHEN and CDR2 SYDVKM. There are 14 residues in the CDR3. Trimming removed 5 bases from V and 4 bases from J; junction bases left unmatched: 7. DNA of the CDR3: TGTGCCAGCAGTGTCTCTAGCGGGCGTTACGAGCAGTACTTC. This translates into CASSVSSGRYEQYF.

Comments on this clonotype: A junction boundary mismatches the germline segment, possibly from a read error. The chain recombines TRBV29-1 with TRBJ2-3; TRBD2 aligns across 7 bases. Germline V gene lookup returns CDR1 SQVTM and CDR2 ANQGSEA. The CDR3 spans 12 residues. CDR3 sequence reads: CSAETSTDAQYF. CDR3 coding DNA: TGCAGCGCCGAGACTAGCACAGATGCGCAGTATTTT.